Listed below are T cell receptor beta chains from one sample, sequenced in a study of cytomegalovirus exposure and HLA in healthy donors. Only in-frame clones appear in the TCRdb table, and some are missing; sequencing was by immunoSEQ multiplex PCR. The profile shows over 100,000 clones, around 61% of them singletons. Sequenced input: PBMCs. The receptors were sampled from a woman in her thirties in good health and CMV-seronegative. The conserved cysteine and the conserved F or W are not part of the CDR3 here.

CDR3	V	J
ASSLDLRETQY	TRBV15	TRBJ2-5
ASSYWTGLPYEQY	TRBV6-5	TRBJ2-7
ASSHPGQGAHGYT	TRBV5-4	TRBJ1-2
ASSFGISSGNEQF	TRBV11-2	TRBJ2-1
ATSRARVRQPQH	TRBV15	TRBJ1-5
ASSLGGTPRREQY	TRBV7-9	TRBJ2-7
ASSQEGTGIGYT	TRBV4-1	TRBJ1-2
ASSDRGVYEQY	TRBV19	TRBJ2-7
ASSAVAGANTGELF	TRBV5-1	TRBJ2-2
ASSLATGTGYYEQY	TRBV7-2	TRBJ2-7
ASSESGGSYNEQF	TRBV7-2	TRBJ2-1
ASSLNPSGQGGNEQF	TRBV5-1	TRBJ2-1
ASSLSGHRGTEAF	TRBV28	TRBJ1-1
ASSTTGGHEQY	TRBV19	TRBJ2-7
ASSLGQGSYEQY	TRBV5-6	TRBJ2-7
ASSFGGQVSGPQH	TRBV28	TRBJ1-5
ASSISDTAEGMNTEAF	TRBV19	TRBJ1-1
ASSSSGLALNEQF	TRBV7-2	TRBJ2-1
ASSDRSGRPQETQY	TRBV2	TRBJ2-5
SVEEYRGYT	TRBV20-1	TRBJ1-2
ASSPGVGDTQY	TRBV5-1	TRBJ2-3
ASSSLQGDTEAF	TRBV5-1	TRBJ1-1
ASSLVGTGNEQY	TRBV7-7	TRBJ2-7
ASSLYRGSSTDTQY	TRBV11-1	TRBJ2-3
ASSLEARLYNEQF	TRBV5-8	TRBJ2-1
ATLTREGQMDEQF	TRBV6-6	TRBJ2-1
ASSYPSGAEKY	TRBV6-6	TRBJ2-7
ASSTGTANEKLF	TRBV5-1	TRBJ1-4
ASSFPLAGGTDTQY	TRBV7-7	TRBJ2-3
SVVGLAGAYEQY	TRBV29-1	TRBJ2-7